This TCR beta chain is from a study of control samples from healthy donors and cancer patients. TCRdb's table, derived via immunoSEQ multiplex PCR, lists solely in-frame clones and lacks some. The sample consists of roughly 130,000 clones, roughly 92% of them appearing once. CDR3 size: 15 residues. The ends were cut back, 3 bases at V and 2 bases at J, with 14 bases in the middle. Germline V lookup: CDR1 SGHNT, CDR2 YYREEE (reference sequence). The origin of this receptor is a man aged 25 to 45 in good health. The sequenced sample consisted of blood. The rearrangement joins TRBV5-4 to TRBJ1-1; D perhaps matches TRBD1 (6 bases). The CDR3 bases are TGTGCCAGCAGCTACGGACAGACCCTTAACACTGAAGCTTTCTTT. Translating it yields CASSYGQTLNTEAFF. Together with reference TRBV5-4 and TRBJ1-1, the CDR3 gives the full variable domain: ETGVTQSPTHLIKTRGQQVTLRCSSQSGHNTVSWYQQALGQGPQFIFQYYREEENGRGNFPPRFSGLQFPNYSSELNVNALELDDSALYLCASSYGQTLNTEAFFGQGTRLTVV.